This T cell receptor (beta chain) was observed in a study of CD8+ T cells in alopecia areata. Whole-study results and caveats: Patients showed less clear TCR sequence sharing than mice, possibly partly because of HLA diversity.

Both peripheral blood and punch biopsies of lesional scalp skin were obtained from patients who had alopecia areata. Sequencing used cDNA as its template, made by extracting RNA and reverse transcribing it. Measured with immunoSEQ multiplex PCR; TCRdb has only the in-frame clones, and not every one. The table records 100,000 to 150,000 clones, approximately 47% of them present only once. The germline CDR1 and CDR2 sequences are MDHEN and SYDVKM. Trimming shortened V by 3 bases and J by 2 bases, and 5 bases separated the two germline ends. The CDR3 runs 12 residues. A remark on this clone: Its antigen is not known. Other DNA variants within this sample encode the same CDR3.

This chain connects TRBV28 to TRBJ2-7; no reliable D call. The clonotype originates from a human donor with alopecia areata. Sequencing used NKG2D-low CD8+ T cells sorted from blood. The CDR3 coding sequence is TGTGCCAGCAGTTTTGGGACCTACGAGCAGTACTTC. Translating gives CASSFGTYEQYF.